This T cell receptor (beta chain) was documented in a study of naive and memory T cell subsets. An oligonucleotide containing a UMI was ligated to the 3' end of TCR cDNA. Whole-blood samples were about 2.5 ml of peripheral blood from healthy adult volunteers. Amplification of ligated cDNA took four PCR rounds with SP2 and nested alpha and beta constant primers. TCRdb independently ran MiXCR on the 5' RACE reads; one entry per CDR3 protein. The sample yields roughly 56,000 distinct CDR3 sequences, 7.2% seen once. Only a few counts were recorded for this clonotype. V was trimmed by 5 bases and J by 5 bases, leaving 18 bases between them. CDR3 size: 15 residues. CDR1 is SNHLY, CDR2 FYNNEI, per germline.

The J gene is TRBJ2-5, the V gene TRBV2; D is uncertain. The sequence derives from a male donor in good health. The CDR3 coding sequence is TGTGCCAGCAGTCCCGGCCGGGTGATGGGTGAGACCCAGTACTTC. Its protein is CASSPGRVMGETQYF.